Shown below are 7 T cell receptor beta chains from a single sample sequenced in a study of OX40 agonist ivuxolimab in advanced cancers. Sequenced by immunoSEQ multiplex PCR; TCRdb stores in-frame clones only, minus some. The profile shows around 60,000 clones, approximately 85% of them singletons. The material was CD4+ or CD8+ T cells sorted from blood, obtained in a trial of the OX40 agonist ivuxolimab. The receptor set was obtained from an adult with an advanced solid tumor such as melanoma, head and neck, liver or kidney cancer.

V and J are TRBV21-1 and TRBJ2-5; TRBD1 was called by the table and not checked on the DNA. TRBV21-1 is marked as a pseudogene. This CDR3 region has 14 residues. DNA for the CDR3: TGTGCCAGCAGCAAAGGCCAGTCCCAAGAGACCCAGTACTTC. It yields the protein CASSKGQSQETQYF.

The genes are TRBV6-5 and TRBJ2-1; 9 bases align to TRBD1. The CDR3 totals 12 residues. V lost 10 bases and J lost 5; bases outside the gene matches: 3. The V gene's germline CDR1 is MNHEY and CDR2 SVGAGI. DNA for the CDR3: TGTGCCACCGGGACAGGGAACAATGAGCAGTTCTTC. The encoded protein is CATGTGNNEQFF.

This clone occurred once. The chain combines TRBV6-1 with TRBJ2-5; 7 bases fit TRBD1. Germline-derived CDR1 and CDR2 are MNHNS and SASEGT. This CDR3 contains 13 residues. V lost 7 bases, J lost 13 bases, and 15 bases stayed unmatched. The CDR3 DNA reads TGTGCCAGCACCAGGGACAGAAGCTCCGCTCGGTACTTC. As protein: CASTRDRSSARYF.

This chain uses TRBV18 with TRBJ2-7, with 9 bases identical to TRBD1. V shed 6 bases, J shed 3 bases, and the junction held 6 bases outside the gene matches. CDR1 is KGHSH, CDR2 LQKENI, per germline. The CDR3 has 14 amino acids. For the CDR3, the DNA is TGTGCCAGCTCCCGTAGACAGGGGGACTACGAGCAGTACTTC. Translation gives CASSRRQGDYEQYF.

CDR3 DNA sequence: TGTGCCAGCAGTTTACCAGGGGGGAACGGGGAGCTGTTTTTT. It specifies CASSLPGGNGELFF. V is TRBV27 and J is TRBJ2-2; D perhaps matches TRBD1 (7 bases). CDR3 length: 14 amino acids. Trimming took off 2 bases at V and 7 bases at J, with 11 bases between the two ends. Looked up from germline, CDR1 is MNHEY and CDR2 is SMNVEV (reference sequence).

CDR3 residues: CASTHTGGNTEAFF. CDR3 sequence (DNA): TGCGCCAGCACCCATACGGGGGGGAACACTGAAGCTTTCTTT. The chain joins TRBV5-1 to TRBJ1-1; maybe TRBD1 (5 bases). The CDR3 covers 14 residues. Trimming removed 6 bases from V and 1 base from J, with 13 bases in between. CDR1 SGHRS and CDR2 YFSETQ come from the germline V gene.

V usage is TRBV12-5 and J usage is TRBJ1-5; a weak D match, TRBD1 (5 bases). Germline V gene data show CDR1 as LGHNT and CDR2 as FRNRAP. Trimming cost V 0 bases and J 1 base, with 16 bases left between them. This CDR3 contains 18 residues. This chain's CDR3 is CASGLVFDSRRSNQPQHF. CDR3 coding DNA: TGTGCTAGTGGTTTGGTATTTGACAGCCGACGGAGCAATCAGCCCCAGCATTTT.